This TCR beta chain was recorded in a study of cytotoxic CD8 clonotypes in ibrutinib-treated CLL. Sequencing sought depths of 1 in 200,000 to 1 in 1 million T cells. Only in-frame clones appear in the TCRdb table, and some are missing; sequencing was by immunoSEQ multiplex PCR. The sample includes approximately 120,000 clones, roughly 84% seen only once; the top ten take about 3.5%. Study results and caveats: Sampling times (in sustained-remission versus progressing patients) were not the same. Clonality measured at baseline exceeded age-matched healthy donors, tracking circulating CD8+ T-cell counts. Public clonotypes proved infrequent, and on treatment they shrank or remained steady.

Points on this clone: Its antigen is as yet unknown.

Trimming left V 6 bases short and J 7 bases short, with 16 bases between. Germline CDR1 is SNHLY and CDR2 is FYNNEI. This CDR3 contains 14 residues. The chain uses TRBV2 and TRBJ2-4; TRBD2 is a possible D gene (6 bases). This specimen was PBMCs, taken after 24 months of ibrutinib treatment. The receptor comes from a human donor with chronic lymphocytic leukemia. The CDR3 sequence is CASSRDPAGNIQYF. CDR3 in DNA: TGTGCCAGCAGCCGGGACCCGGCGGGGAACATTCAGTACTTC. Full variable domain (missing parts from reference TRBV2 and TRBJ2-4): EPEVTQTPSHQVTQMGQEVILRCVPISNHLYFYWYRQILGQKVEFLVSFYNNEISEKSEIFDDQFSVERPDGSNFTLKIRSTKLEDSAMYFCASSRDPAGNIQYFGAGTRLSVL.